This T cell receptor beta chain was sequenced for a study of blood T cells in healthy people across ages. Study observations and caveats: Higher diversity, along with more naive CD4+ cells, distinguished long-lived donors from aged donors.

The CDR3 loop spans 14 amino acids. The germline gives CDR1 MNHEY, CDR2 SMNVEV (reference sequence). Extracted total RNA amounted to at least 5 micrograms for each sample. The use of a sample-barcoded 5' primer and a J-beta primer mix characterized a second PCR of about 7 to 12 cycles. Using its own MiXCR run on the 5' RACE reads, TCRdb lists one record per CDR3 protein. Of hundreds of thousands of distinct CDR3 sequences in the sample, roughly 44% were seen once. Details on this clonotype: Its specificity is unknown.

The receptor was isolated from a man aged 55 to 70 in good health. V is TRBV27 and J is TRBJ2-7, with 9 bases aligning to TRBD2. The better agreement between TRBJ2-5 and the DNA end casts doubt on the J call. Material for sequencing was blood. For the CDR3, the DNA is TGTGCCAGCAGCCAGCGGGGGGACGGAGAGACCCAGTACTTC. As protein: CASSQRGDGETQYF.